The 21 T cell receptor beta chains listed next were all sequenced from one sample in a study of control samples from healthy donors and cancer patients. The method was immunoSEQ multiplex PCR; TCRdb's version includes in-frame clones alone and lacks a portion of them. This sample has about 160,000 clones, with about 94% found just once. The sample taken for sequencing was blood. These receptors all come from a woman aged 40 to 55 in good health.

The CDR3 sequence: CASSEQDRNMNTEAFF. CDR3 DNA sequence: TGCGCCAGCAGCGAACAGGACAGAAACATGAACACTGAAGCTTTCTTT. The chain recombines TRBV5-1 with TRBJ1-1; tentative D call: TRBD1 (6 bases). Germline V gene lookup returns CDR1 SGHRS and CDR2 YFSETQ. V was shortened by 4 bases and J by 0 bases, with 16 bases between the two germline ends. CDR3 size: 16 residues.

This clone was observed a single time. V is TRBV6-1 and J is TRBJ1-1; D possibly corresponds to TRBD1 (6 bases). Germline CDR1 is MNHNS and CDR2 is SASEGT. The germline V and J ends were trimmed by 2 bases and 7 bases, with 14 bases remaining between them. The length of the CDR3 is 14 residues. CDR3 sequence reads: CASSEKWTVSEAFF. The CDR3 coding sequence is TGTGCCAGCAGTGAAAAGTGGACAGTTAGTGAAGCTTTCTTT.

CDR3 amino acids: CASSARTSGSKTQYF. The CDR3 bases are TGTGCCAGCAGTGCCCGGACTAGCGGGAGTAAGACCCAGTACTTC. The V and J genes are TRBV2 and TRBJ2-5; 13 bases fit TRBD2. Germline-derived CDR1 and CDR2 are SNHLY and FYNNEI. The J segment lost 6 bases and the V segment lost 4 bases, leaving 5 bases of the junction unmatched. This CDR3 contains 15 residues.

The chain's CDR3 is CASSVEDRGDTGELFF. The DNA of the CDR3 is TGTGCCAGCAGCGTAGAGGACAGGGGAGACACCGGGGAGCTGTTTTTT. V and J are TRBV9 and TRBJ2-2, with TRBD1 matching 9 bases. The CDR3 runs to 16 residues. Germline CDR1 reads SGDLS; CDR2 reads YYNGEE. The junction had 3 bases not matched to a gene; V was cut back by 0 bases and J by 3 bases.

The CDR3 spells CASSLEVPISGYTF. The DNA of the CDR3 is TGTGCCAGCAGCTTAGAGGTGCCTATCAGTGGCTACACCTTC. This chain joins TRBV7-9 and TRBJ1-2, with unresolved D. Germline V gives CDR1 SEHNR, CDR2 FQNEAQ (reference sequence). The CDR3 consists of 14 residues. V was trimmed by 1 base and J by 7 bases, leaving 13 bases between them.

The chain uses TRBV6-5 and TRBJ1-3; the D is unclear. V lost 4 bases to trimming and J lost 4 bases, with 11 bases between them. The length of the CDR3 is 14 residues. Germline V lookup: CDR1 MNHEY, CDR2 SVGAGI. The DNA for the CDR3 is TGTGCCAGCAGTTCCCAGGCTTACGGAAACACCATATATTTT. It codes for CASSSQAYGNTIYF.

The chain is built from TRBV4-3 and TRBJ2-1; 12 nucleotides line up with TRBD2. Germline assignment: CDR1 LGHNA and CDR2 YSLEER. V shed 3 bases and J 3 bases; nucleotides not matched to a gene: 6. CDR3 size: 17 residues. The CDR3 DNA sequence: TGCGCCAGCAGCCAGGGCCTAGCGGGAGGGAACTACAATGAGCAGTTCTTC. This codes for CASSQGLAGGNYNEQFF.

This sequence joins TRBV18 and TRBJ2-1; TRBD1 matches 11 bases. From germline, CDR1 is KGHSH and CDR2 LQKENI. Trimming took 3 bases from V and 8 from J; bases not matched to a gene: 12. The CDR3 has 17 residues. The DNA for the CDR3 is TGTGCCAGCTCACCCCTACGAACGGGACAGGGGGTCGATGAGCAGTTCTTC. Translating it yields CASSPLRTGQGVDEQFF. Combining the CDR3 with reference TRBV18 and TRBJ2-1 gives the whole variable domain NAGVMQNPRHLVRRRGQEARLRCSPMKGHSHVYWYRQLPEEGLKFMVYLQKENIIDESGMPKERFSAEFPKEGPSILRIQQVVRGDSAAYFCASSPLRTGQGVDEQFFGPGTRLTVL.

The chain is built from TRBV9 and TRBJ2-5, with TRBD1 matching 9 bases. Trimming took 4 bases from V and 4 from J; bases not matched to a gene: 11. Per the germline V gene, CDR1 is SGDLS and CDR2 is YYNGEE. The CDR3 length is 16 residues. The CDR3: CASSPVQGAQGETQYF. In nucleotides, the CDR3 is TGTGCCAGCAGCCCCGTACAGGGGGCGCAGGGAGAGACCCAGTACTTC. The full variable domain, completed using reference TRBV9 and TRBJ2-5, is DSGVTQTPKHLITATGQRVTLRCSPRSGDLSVYWYQQSLDQGLQFLIQYYNGEERAKGNILERFSAQQFPDLHSELNLSSLELGDSALYFCASSPVQGAQGETQYFGPGTRLLVL.

CDR3 sequence reads: CASNGGAAESEQYF. CDR3 nucleotide sequence: TGTGCCAGTAATGGGGGGGCGGCGGAGTCAGAGCAGTACTTC. The chain employs TRBV19 and TRBJ2-7, with D perhaps matching TRBD2 (7 bases). Germline assignment: CDR1 LNHDA and CDR2 SQIVND (reference sequence). V lost 7 bases, J lost 7 bases, and 20 bases lay in between. The CDR3 contains 14 residues.

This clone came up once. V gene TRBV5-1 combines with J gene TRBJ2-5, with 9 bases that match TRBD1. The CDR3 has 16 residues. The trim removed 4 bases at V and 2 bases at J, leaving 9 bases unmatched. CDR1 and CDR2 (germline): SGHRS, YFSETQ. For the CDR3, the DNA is TGCGCCAGCAGCCTGGGGACAGGGTCAATTCAAGAGACCCAGTACTTC. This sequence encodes CASSLGTGSIQETQYF.

Here the CDR3 reads CASKGVGVMNTEAFF. For the CDR3, the DNA is TGTGCCAGCAAGGGAGTGGGGGTTATGAACACTGAAGCTTTCTTT. This chain uses TRBV28 with TRBJ1-1, with a tentative D call TRBD1 (5 bases). The CDR3 runs 15 residues. In germline, CDR1 is MDHEN, CDR2 SYDVKM. V was pared by 7 bases and J by 0 bases, with 15 bases between.

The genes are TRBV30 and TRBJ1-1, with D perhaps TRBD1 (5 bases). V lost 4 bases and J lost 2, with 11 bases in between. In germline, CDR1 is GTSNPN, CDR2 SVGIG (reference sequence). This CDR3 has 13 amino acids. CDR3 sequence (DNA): TGTGCCTGGAACGGGGACTTAAACACTGAAGCTTTCTTT. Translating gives CAWNGDLNTEAFF. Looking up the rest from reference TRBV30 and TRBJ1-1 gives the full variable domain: SQTIHQWPATLVQPVGSPLSLECTVEGTSNPNLYWYRQAAGRGLQLLFYSVGIGQISSEVPQNLSASRPQDRQFILSSKKLLLSDSGFYLCAWNGDLNTEAFFGQGTRLTVV.

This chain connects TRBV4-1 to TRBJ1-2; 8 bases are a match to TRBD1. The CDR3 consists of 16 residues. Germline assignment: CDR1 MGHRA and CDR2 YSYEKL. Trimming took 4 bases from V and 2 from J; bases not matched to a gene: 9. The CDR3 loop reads CASSRGGGQVNYGYTF. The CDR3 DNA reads TGCGCCAGCAGCCGAGGAGGGGGACAGGTAAACTATGGCTACACCTTC.

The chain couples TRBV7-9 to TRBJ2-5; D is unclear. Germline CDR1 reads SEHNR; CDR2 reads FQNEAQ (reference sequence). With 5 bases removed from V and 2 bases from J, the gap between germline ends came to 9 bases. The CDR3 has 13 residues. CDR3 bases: TGTGCCAGCAGCCACGGCGTACAAGAGACCCAGTACTTC. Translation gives CASSHGVQETQYF.

The CDR3 loop reads CSVEDPGGDITEQFF. CDR3 sequence (DNA): TGCAGCGTTGAAGATCCGGGAGGGGACATAACTGAGCAGTTCTTC. The V call is TRBV29-1, the J call TRBJ2-1; 8 bases are shared with TRBD2. Germline CDR1 and CDR2: SQVTM and ANQGSEA. V trimming: 0 bases; J trimming: 9 bases; junction bases outside the gene matches: 10. This CDR3 region has 15 residues.

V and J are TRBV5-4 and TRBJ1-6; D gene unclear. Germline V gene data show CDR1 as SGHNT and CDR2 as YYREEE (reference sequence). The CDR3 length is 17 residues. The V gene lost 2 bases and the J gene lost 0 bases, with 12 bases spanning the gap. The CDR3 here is CASSFGGPSSYNSPLHF. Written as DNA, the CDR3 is TGTGCCAGCAGCTTCGGAGGGCCGAGCTCCTATAATTCACCCCTCCACTTT.

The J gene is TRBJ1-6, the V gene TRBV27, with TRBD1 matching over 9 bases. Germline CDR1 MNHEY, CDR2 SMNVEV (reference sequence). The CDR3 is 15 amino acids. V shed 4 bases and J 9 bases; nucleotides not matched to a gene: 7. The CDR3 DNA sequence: TGTGCCAGCAGTTCCTTACAGGGGGCCTTTTCACCCCTCCACTTT. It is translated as CASSSLQGAFSPLHF.

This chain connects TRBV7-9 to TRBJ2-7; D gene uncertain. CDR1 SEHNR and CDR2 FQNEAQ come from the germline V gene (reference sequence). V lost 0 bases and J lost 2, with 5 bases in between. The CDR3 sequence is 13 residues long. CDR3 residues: CASSLAGTYEQYF. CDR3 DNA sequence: TGTGCCAGCAGCTTAGCCGGAACCTACGAGCAGTACTTC.

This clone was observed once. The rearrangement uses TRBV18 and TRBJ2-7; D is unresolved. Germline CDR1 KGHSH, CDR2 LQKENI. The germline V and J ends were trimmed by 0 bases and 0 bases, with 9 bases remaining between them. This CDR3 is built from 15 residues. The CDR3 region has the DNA TGTGCCAGCTCACCACCCTCTGGTAGCTCCTACGAGCAGTACTTC. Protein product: CASSPPSGSSYEQYF.

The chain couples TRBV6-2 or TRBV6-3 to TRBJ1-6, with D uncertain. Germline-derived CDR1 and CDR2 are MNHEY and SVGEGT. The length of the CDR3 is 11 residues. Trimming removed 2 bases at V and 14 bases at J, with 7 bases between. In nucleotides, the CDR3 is TGTGCCAGCAGTTACGGTCTTTCCCTCCACTTT. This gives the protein CASSYGLSLHF.